The entry that follows covers one T cell receptor (beta chain) sequence. Its matching antigen is unknown. The treatment was: roughly ten-day PBMC culture with coronavirus spike peptide pools or control peptides (ViraFEST assay). This record belongs to a study of vaccination and CD4 T cells after COVID-19. The study's findings and limits: Although the median of SARS-CoV-2-reactive clonotypes rose from approximately 21 to 38, the change was not significant.

Cultured CD4+ T-cell DNA underwent Oncomine TCR Beta short-read sequencing. Genomic DNA was taken out of cultured CD4+ T cells by extraction. TCRdb used MiXCR to reprocess the PCR reads, holding one entry per CDR3 protein. The sample carries around 15,000 distinct CDR3 sequences, about three fifths recorded once. The trim removed 5 bases at V and 10 bases at J, leaving 5 bases unmatched. The CDR3 extends over 12 amino acids. Germline V CDR1 and CDR2: SGHTA, FQGNSA. The sample taken for sequencing was CD4+ T cells from blood, cultured in vitro. The sequence was obtained from a human donor who had recovered from COVID-19. This chain joins TRBV7-2 and TRBJ1-5, with TRBD1 matching 7 bases. In nucleotides, the CDR3 is TGTGCCAGCAGCCACCGACAGGGCCCCCAGCATTTT. This gives the protein CASSHRQGPQHF.